One TCR beta chain is described in this entry. The antigen remains undetermined. These donors were members of the 120-subject validation cohort, a group separate from the approximately 700-subject first cohort. This specimen comes from a study of cytomegalovirus exposure and HLA in healthy donors. Across the study: The same platform was used for the 120 validation repertoires and the 500 to 700 first-cohort repertoires, a later analysis reported.

The CDR3 has 12 residues. Germline-derived CDR1 and CDR2 are MNHEY and SMNVEV (reference sequence). Trimming removed 5 bases from V and 5 bases from J, with 7 bases in between. Produced via immunoSEQ multiplex PCR; TCRdb's table is partial and in-frame only. The sample includes about 220,000 clones, just over 90% of them seen just once. General study findings and limits: It was found in a later analysis that first-cohort TCR clusters tended to co-occur in the 100 to 150 validation repertoires. Among the CMV-associated chains, a few were confirmed in vitro as specific for CMV antigens.

V and J are TRBV27 and TRBJ2-1; no definite D call. Sample: PBMCs. This sequence was found in a woman younger than 30 in good health and CMV-seronegative. This CDR3 is CASSERDNEQFF. DNA for the CDR3: TGTGCCAGCAGTGAGAGAGACAATGAGCAGTTCTTC.